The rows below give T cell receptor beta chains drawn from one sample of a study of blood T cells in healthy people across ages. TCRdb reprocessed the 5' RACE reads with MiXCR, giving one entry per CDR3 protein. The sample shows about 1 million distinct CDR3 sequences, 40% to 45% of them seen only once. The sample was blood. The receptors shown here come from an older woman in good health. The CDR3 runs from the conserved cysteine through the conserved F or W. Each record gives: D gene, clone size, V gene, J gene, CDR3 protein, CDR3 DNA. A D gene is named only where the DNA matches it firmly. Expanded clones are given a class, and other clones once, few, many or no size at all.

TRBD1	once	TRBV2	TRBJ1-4	CASSDETGPNEKLFF	TGTGCCAGCAGCGACGAGACAGGGCCCAATGAAAAACTGTTTTTT
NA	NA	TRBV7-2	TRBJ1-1	CASSNSDRMNTEAFF	TGTGCCAGCAGCAACTCGGACAGAATGAACACTGAAGCTTTCTTT
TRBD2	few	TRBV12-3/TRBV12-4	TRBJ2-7	CASTAETSGTVEQYF	TGTGCCAGCACCGCGGAGACTAGCGGGACAGTCGAGCAGTACTTC
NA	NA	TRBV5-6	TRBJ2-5	CASSYTGSRETQYF	TGTGCCAGCAGCTACACAGGGTCTCGGGAGACCCAGTACTTC
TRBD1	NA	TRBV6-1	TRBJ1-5	CASTHQGASQPQHF	TGTGCCAGCACACATCAGGGGGCGAGTCAGCCCCAGCATTTT
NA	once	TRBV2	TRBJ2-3	CASGEGERSTDTQYF	TGTGCCAGCGGTGAGGGAGAACGAAGCACAGATACGCAGTATTTT
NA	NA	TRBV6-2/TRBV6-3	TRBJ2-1	CASSYVGVEQFF	TGTGCCAGCAGTTACGTGGGGGTTGAGCAGTTCTTC
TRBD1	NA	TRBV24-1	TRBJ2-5	CATSDFKDRGSSYNEQYF	TGTGCCACCAGTGATTTTAAGGACAGGGGGTCCTCCTACAATGAGCAGTACTTC
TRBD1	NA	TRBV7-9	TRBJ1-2	CASSGGTPTPGQGANGYTF	TGTGCCAGCAGCGGAGGAACCCCGACCCCGGGACAGGGGGCGAACGGCTACACCTTC
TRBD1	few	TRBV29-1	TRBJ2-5	CSVELVTGVRETQYF	TGCAGCGTGGAACTCGTAACAGGGGTTAGAGAGACCCAGTACTTC
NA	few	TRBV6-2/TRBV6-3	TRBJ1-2	CASSYRTSPSGYTF	TGTGCCAGCAGTTATAGGACCTCGCCATCGGGCTACACCTTC
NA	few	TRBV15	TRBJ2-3	CATRRGSADTQYF	TGTGCCACCAGGCGGGGTTCCGCAGATACGCAGTATTTT
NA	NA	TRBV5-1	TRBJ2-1	CASSLSQPGTFRSYNEQFF	TGCGCCAGCAGCTTGAGCCAACCCGGGACGTTTCGGTCCTACAATGAGCAGTTCTTC
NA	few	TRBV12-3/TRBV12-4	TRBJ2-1	CASSSPLEAGTPIGGEQFF	TGTGCCAGCAGTTCCCCCCTCGAAGCCGGGACTCCAATCGGCGGCGAGCAGTTCTTC
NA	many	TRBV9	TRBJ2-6	CASSGSSGANVLTF	TGTGCCAGCAGCGGGAGCTCTGGGGCCAACGTCCTGACTTTC
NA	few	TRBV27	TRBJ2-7	CASSLSAGYMTYEQYF	TGTGCCAGCAGTTTATCGGCCGGTTACATGACCTACGAGCAGTACTTC
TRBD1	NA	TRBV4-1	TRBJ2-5	CASSHDYRGTQETQYF	TGCGCCAGCAGCCATGATTACAGGGGGACACAAGAGACCCAGTACTTC
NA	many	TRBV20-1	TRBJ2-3	CSARDYRADTDTQYF	TGCAGTGCTAGAGATTATAGAGCGGACACAGATACGCAGTATTTT
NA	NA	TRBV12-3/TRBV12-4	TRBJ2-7	CASSADRRLSYEQYF	TGTGCCAGCAGTGCAGACAGGCGGCTCTCCTACGAGCAGTACTTC
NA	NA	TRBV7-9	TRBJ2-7	CASSLGPKDYEQYF	TGTGCCAGCAGCTTAGGACCGAAGGACTACGAGCAGTACTTC
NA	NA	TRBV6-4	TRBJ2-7	CASSDSLPYEQYF	TGTGCCAGCAGTGACTCCCTACCCTACGAGCAGTACTTC
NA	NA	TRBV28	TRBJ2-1	CASSYYRERPYNEQFF	TGTGCCAGCAGTTACTACCGGGAGCGCCCCTACAATGAGCAGTTCTTC
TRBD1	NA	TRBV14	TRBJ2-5	CASSARTGFGETQYF	TGTGCCAGCAGCGCCAGGACAGGGTTTGGAGAGACCCAGTACTTC
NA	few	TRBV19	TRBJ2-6	CASSTGVTRGANVLTF	TGTGCCAGTAGTACCGGGGTGACTCGGGGGGCCAACGTCCTGACTTTC
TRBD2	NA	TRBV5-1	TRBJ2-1	CASSSSRLAGGPYNEQFF	TGCGCCAGCAGCAGCAGTCGGCTAGCGGGAGGGCCCTACAATGAGCAGTTCTTC
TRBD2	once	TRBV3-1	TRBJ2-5	CASSRGMVLAGVEETQYF	TGTGCCAGCAGCCGGGGTATGGTCCTAGCGGGAGTTGAAGAGACCCAGTACTTC
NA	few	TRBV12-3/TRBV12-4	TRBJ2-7	CASSWDSRPLGEQYF	TGTGCCAGCAGTTGGGACTCACGACCCCTCGGCGAGCAGTACTTC
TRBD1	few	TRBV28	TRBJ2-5	CASSFYGTAETQYF	TGTGCCAGCAGTTTCTACGGGACAGCAGAGACCCAGTACTTC
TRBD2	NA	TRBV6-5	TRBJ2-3	CASSYSIGRGADTQYF	TGTGCCAGCAGTTACTCGATCGGGAGGGGCGCAGATACGCAGTATTTT
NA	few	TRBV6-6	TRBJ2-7	CASSYSTRLEQYF	TGTGCCAGCAGTTACTCGACCCGATTGGAGCAGTACTTC
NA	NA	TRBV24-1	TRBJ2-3	CATGDLETRSADTQYF	TGTGCCACCGGTGATTTGGAGACTAGGAGCGCAGATACGCAGTATTTT
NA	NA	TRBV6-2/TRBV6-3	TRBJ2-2	CASSYVGELFF	TGTGCCAGCAGTTATGTCGGGGAGCTGTTTTTT
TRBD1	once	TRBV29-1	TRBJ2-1	CSVDGARQGNNEQFF	TGCAGCGTTGACGGGGCCAGACAGGGGAACAATGAGCAGTTCTTC
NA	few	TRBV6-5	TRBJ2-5	CASSYSTGPQETQYF	TGTGCCAGCAGTTACTCCACAGGGCCCCAAGAGACCCAGTACTTC
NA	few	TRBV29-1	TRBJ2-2	CSVEVRGASKYAGELFF	TGCAGCGTTGAAGTCCGTGGGGCTTCAAAGTACGCCGGGGAGCTGTTTTTT